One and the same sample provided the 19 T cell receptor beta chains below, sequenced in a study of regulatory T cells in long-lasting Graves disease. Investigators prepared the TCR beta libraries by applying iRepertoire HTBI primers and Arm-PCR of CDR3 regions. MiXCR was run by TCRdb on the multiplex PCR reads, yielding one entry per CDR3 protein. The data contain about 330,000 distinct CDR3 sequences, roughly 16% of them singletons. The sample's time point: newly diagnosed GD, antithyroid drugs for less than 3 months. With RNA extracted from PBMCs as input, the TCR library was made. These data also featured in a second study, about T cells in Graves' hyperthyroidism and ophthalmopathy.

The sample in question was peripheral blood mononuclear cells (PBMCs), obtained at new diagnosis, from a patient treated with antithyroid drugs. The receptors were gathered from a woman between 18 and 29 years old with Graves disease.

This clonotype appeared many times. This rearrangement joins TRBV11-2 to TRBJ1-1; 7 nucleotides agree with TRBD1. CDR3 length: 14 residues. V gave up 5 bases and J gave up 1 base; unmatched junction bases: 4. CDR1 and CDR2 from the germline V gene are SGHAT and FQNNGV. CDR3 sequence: CASSERTGNTEAFF. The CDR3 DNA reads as TGTGCCAGCAGCGAACGGACAGGGAACACTGAAGCTTTCTTT.

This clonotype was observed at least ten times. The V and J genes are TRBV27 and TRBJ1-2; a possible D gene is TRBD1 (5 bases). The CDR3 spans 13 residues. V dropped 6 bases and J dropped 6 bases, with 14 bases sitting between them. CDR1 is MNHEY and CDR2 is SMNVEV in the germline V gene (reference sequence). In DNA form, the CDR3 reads TGTGCCAGCAGACCCGCCTCAGGGAATGGCTACACCTTC. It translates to CASRPASGNGYTF.

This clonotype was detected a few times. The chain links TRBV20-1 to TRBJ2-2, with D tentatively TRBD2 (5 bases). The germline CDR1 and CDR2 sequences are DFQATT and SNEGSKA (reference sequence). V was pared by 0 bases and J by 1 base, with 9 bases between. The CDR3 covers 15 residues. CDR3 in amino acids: CSARDFGVNTGELFF. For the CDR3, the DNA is TGCAGTGCTAGAGATTTCGGGGTGAACACCGGGGAGCTGTTTTTT.

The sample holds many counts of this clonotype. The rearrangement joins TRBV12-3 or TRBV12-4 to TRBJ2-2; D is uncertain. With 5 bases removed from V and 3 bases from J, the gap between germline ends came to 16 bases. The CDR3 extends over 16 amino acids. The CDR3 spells CASSPPGRTYTGELFF. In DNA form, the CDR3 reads TGTGCCAGCAGTCCTCCGGGCCGGACCTACACCGGGGAGCTGTTTTTT.

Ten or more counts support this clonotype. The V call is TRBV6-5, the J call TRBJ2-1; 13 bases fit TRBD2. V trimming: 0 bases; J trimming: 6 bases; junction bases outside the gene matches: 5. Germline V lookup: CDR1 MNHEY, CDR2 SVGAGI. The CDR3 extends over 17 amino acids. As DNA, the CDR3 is TGTGCCAGCAGTTACTCCCTTACTAGCGGGGGGGCCAATGAGCAGTTCTTC. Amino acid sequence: CASSYSLTSGGANEQFF.

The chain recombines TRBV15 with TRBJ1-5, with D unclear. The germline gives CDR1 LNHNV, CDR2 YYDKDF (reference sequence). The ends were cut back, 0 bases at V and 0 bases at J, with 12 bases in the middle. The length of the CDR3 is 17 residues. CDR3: CATSRDEGLYSNQPQHF. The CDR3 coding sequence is TGTGCCACCAGCAGAGACGAGGGTCTTTATAGCAATCAGCCCCAGCATTTT.

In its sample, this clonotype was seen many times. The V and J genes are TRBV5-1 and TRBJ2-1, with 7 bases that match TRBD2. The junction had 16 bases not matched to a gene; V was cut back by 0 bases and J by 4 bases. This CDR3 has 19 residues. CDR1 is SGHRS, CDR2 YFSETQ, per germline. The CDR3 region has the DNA TGCGCCAGCAGCTTGGCCCCCACTGAGAGCGGGATAGTATACAATGAGCAGTTCTTC. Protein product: CASSLAPTESGIVYNEQFF.

The DNA of the CDR3 is TGTGCCAGCAGCCAAGTCCCTAGCGGGACGGGCGAGCAGTACTTC. Its translation is CASSQVPSGTGEQYF. This rearrangement joins TRBV3-1 to TRBJ2-7; 9 bases align to TRBD2. Trimming took 1 base from V and 6 from J; bases not matched to a gene: 7. CDR3 size: 15 residues. The V gene's germline CDR1 is LGHDT and CDR2 YNNKEL (reference sequence).

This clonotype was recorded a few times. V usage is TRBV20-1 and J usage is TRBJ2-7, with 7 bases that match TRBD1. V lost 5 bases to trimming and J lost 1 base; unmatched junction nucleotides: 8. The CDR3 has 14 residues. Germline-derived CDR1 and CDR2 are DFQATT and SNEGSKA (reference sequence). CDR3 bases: TGCAGTGCTCCCAGCCCGGGACAGTCCTACGAGCAGTACTTC. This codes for CSAPSPGQSYEQYF.

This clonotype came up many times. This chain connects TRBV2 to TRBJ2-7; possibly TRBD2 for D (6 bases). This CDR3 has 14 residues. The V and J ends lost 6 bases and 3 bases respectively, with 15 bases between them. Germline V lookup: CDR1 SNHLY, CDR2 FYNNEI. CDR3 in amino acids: CASRPGGSLYEQYF. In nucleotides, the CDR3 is TGTGCCAGCAGACCCGGGGGATCCCTCTACGAGCAGTACTTC.

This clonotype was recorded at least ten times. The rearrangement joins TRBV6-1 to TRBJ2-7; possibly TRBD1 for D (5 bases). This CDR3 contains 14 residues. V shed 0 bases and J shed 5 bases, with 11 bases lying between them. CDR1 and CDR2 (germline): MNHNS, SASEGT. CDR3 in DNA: TGTGCCAGCAGTGAAGCGTTCAGGGTCGACGAGCAGTACTTC. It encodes CASSEAFRVDEQYF.

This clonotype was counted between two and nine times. The DNA for the CDR3 is TGTGCCAGCCGCCTGGCGGTTAGCACAGATACGCAGTATTTT. Protein product: CASRLAVSTDTQYF. The rearrangement joins TRBV7-9 to TRBJ2-3; D is unresolved. The CDR3 sequence is 14 residues long. Trimming took 8 bases from V and 0 from J, leaving 12 bases between them. Per the germline V gene, CDR1 is SEHNR and CDR2 is FQNEAQ (reference sequence).

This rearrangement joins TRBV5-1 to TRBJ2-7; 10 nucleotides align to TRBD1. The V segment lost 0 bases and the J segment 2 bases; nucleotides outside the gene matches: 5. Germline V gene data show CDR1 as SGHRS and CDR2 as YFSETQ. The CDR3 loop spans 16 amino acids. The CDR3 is CASSLDRGQGTYEQYF. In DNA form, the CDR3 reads TGCGCCAGCAGCTTGGACAGGGGACAGGGGACCTACGAGCAGTACTTC.

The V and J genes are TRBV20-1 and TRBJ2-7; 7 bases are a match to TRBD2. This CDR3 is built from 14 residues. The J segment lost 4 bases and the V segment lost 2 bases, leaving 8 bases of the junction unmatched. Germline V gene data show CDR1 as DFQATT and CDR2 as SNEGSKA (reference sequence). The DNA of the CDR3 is TGCAGTGCTAGATCATCCGGGGGGATATACGAGCAGTACTTC. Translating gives CSARSSGGIYEQYF.

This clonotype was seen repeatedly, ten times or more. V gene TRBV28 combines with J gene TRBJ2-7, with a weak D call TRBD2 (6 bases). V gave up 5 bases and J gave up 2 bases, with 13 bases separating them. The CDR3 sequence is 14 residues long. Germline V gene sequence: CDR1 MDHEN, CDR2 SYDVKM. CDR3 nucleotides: TGTGCCAGCAGTGAAAGGACGGGGGCCTACGAGCAGTACTTC. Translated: CASSERTGAYEQYF.

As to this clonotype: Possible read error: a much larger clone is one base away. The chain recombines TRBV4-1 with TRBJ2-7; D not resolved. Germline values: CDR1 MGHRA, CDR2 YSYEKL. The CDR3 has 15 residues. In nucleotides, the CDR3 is TGCGCCAGCGGCCAAGAAAGCGCTAGCTCCTACGAGCAGTACTTC. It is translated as CASGQESASSYEQYF.

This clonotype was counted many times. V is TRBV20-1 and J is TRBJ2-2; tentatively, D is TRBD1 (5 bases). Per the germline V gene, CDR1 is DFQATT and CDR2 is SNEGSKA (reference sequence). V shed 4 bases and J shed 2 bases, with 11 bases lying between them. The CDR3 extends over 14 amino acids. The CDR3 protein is CSAKTDGNTGELFF. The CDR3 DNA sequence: TGCAGTGCTAAGACAGATGGTAACACCGGGGAGCTGTTTTTT.

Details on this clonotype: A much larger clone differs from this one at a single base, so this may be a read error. CDR3 region: CASSYSGQILSETQYF. CDR3 sequence (DNA): TGTGCCAGCAGTTACTCAGGACAGATACTCTCGGAGACCCAGTACTTC. The gene calls are TRBV6-9 and TRBJ2-5; possible D gene TRBD1, 6 bases. With 3 bases removed from V and 5 bases from J, the gap between germline ends came to 19 bases. This CDR3 spans 16 amino acids. In germline, CDR1 is MNHGY, CDR2 SVAAGI.

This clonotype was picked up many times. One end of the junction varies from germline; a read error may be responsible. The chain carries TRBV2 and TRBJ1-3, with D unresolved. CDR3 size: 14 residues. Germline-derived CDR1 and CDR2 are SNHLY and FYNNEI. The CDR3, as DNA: TGTGCCAGCAGTGGACGCAACTCTGGAAACTCCATATATTTT. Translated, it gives CASSGRNSGNSIYF.